A single TCR beta chain is shown here with its context. Germline V CDR1 and CDR2: LNHDA, SQIVND (reference sequence). The CDR3 totals 18 residues. V lost 6 bases, J lost 4 bases, and 25 bases lay in between. This entry comes from a study of preoperative IRX-2 immunotherapy in early breast cancer. The repertoire was sequenced with immunoSEQ multiplex PCR; TCRdb's copy has only in-frame clones and lacks some. The table includes some 5,000 clones, roughly 66% detected once. Treatment reported: preoperative locoregional IRX-2 cytokine immunotherapy. Samples came from a phase Ib trial of preoperative locoregional IRX-2 cytokine immunotherapy.

The genes are TRBV19 and TRBJ1-5, with a tentative D call TRBD1 (5 bases). The sample here was tumor tissue, taken before IRX-2 immunotherapy. This sequence originates from a human donor with breast cancer. The CDR3 DNA follows: TGTGCCAGTAGGTTTGGCCGGTCCGGGGGTGGAATTAATCAGCCCCAGCATTTT. Translating it yields CASRFGRSGGGINQPQHF.